What follows describes a single T cell receptor (beta chain). Its cognate antigen is unknown. Generated by immunoSEQ multiplex PCR, the TCRdb table keeps only in-frame clones and is missing some. This table has 65,000 to 95,000 clones, approximately 95% appearing once. The data were taken from a study of cytomegalovirus exposure and HLA in healthy donors. Study-level findings and limits: Among TCR beta chains, those listed as cytomegalovirus-associated numbered some 160. Reports described diagnosis of cytomegalovirus status by the classifier as highly specific and sensitive. Rarity held for most TCR sequences, but there were some public TCRs that occurred in many donors.

V lost 6 bases and J lost 0; bases outside the gene matches: 8. This CDR3 has 15 amino acids. Germline V gene lookup returns CDR1 MNHEY and CDR2 SMNVEV (reference sequence). The donors were part of the validation cohort of fewer than 150 subjects. That cohort was separate from the first cohort, which comprised about 670 subjects. The TCR sequence derives from a man younger than 35 in good health and CMV-seronegative. The chain links TRBV27 to TRBJ2-7, with TRBD1 matching 7 bases. The sequenced sample consisted of PBMCs. The CDR3 DNA sequence: TGTGCCAGCAGAGTCGGGACAGCCAACTCCTACGAGCAGTACTTC. This encodes CASRVGTANSYEQYF.